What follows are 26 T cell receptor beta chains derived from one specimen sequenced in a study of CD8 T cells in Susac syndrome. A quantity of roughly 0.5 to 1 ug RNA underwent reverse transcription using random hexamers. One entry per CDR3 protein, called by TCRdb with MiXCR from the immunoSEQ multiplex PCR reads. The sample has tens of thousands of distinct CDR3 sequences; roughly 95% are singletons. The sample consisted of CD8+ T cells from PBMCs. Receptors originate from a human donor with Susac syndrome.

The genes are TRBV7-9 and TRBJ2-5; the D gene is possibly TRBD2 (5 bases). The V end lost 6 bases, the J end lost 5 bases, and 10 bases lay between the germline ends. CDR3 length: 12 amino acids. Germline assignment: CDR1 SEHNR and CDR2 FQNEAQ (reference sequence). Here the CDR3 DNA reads TGTGCCAGCAGGGACTTGGTGGAGACCCAGTACTTC. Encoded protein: CASRDLVETQYF.

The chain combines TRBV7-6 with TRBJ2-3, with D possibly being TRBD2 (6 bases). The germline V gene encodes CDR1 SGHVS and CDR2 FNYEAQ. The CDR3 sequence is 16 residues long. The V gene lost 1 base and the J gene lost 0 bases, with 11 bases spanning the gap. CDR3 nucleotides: TGTGCCAGCAGCTTAGAGGTTGCGGGGAGCACAGATACGCAGTATTTT. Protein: CASSLEVAGSTDTQYF.

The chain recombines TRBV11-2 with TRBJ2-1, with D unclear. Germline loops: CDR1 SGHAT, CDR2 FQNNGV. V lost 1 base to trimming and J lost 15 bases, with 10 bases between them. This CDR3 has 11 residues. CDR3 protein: CASSLALSWFF. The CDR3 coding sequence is TGTGCCAGCAGCTTAGCCCTCTCGTGGTTCTTC.

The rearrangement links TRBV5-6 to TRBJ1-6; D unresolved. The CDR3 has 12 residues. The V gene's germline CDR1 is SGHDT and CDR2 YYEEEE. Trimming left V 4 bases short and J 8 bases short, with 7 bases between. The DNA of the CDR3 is TGTGCCAGCAGCCGAGAGTATTCACCCCTCCACTTT. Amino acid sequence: CASSREYSPLHF.

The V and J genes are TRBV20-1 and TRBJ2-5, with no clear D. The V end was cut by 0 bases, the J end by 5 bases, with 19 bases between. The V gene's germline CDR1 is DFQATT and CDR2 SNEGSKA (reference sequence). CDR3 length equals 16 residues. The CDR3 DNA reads TGCAGTGCTAGAGATTTGGCCATGGAGTTCCAGGAGACCCAGTACTTC. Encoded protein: CSARDLAMEFQETQYF.

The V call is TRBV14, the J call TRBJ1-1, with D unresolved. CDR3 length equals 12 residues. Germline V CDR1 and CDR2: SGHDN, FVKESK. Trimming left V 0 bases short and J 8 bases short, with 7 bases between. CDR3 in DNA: TGTGCCAGCAGCCAAGAGGCCGGGGAAGCTTTCTTT. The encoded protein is CASSQEAGEAFF.

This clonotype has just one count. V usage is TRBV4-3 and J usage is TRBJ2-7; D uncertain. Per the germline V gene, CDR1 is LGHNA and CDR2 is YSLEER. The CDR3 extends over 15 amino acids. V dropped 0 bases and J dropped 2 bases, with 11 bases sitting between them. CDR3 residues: CASSQDVTTTYEQYF. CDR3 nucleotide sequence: TGCGCCAGCAGCCAAGACGTCACCACTACCTACGAGCAGTACTTC.

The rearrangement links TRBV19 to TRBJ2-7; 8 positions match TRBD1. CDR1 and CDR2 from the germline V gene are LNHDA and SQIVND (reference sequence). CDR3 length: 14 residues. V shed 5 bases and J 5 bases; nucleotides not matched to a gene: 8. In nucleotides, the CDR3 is TGTGCCAGTAGTCCACAGGGGGGAATGGACGAGCAGTACTTC. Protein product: CASSPQGGMDEQYF.

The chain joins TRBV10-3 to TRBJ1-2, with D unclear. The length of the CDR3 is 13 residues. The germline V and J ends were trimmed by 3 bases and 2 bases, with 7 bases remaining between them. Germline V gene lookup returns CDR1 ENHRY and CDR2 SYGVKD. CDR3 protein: CAISDSENYGYTF. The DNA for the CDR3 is TGTGCCATCAGTGACAGCGAAAACTATGGCTACACCTTC.

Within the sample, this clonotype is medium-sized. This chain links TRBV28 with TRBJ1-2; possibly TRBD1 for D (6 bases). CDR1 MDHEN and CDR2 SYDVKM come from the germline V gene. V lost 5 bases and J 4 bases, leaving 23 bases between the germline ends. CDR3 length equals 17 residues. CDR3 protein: CASSPLTGHPNIYGYTF. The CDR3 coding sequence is TGTGCCAGCAGTCCCCTTACAGGGCATCCCAACATCTATGGCTACACCTTC.

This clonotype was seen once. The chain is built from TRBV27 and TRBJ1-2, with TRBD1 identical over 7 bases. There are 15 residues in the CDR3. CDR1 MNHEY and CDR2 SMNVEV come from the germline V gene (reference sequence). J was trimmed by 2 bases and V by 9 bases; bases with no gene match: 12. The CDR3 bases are TGTGCCAGTCTCCGGGACAGACTACTAAACTATGGCTACACCTTC. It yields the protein CASLRDRLLNYGYTF.

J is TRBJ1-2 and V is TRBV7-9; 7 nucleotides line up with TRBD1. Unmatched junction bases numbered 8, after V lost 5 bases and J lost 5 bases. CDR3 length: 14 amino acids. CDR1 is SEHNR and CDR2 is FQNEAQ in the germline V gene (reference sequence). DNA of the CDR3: TGTGCCAGCAGCGCCCGACAGGGAATTTATGGCTACACCTTC. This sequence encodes CASSARQGIYGYTF.

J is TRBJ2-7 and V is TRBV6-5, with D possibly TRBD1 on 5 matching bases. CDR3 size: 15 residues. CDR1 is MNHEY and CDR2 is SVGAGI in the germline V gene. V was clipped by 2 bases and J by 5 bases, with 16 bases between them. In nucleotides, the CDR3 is TGTGCCAGCAGTTACCCCGCGGCAGGGATCCACGAGCAGTACTTC. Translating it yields CASSYPAAGIHEQYF.

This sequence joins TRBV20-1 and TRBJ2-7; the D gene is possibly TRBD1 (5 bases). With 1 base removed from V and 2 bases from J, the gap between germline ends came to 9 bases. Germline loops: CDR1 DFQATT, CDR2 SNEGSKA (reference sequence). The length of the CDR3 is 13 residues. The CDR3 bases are TGCAGTGCTAGAGCCAGGGTAGCCTACGAGCAGTACTTC. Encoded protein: CSARARVAYEQYF.

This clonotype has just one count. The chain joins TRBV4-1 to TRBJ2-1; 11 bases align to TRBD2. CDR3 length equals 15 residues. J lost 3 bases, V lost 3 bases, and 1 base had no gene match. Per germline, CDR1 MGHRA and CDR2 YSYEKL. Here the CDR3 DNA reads TGCGCCAGCAGCCATACTAGCGGGGGCTACAATGAGCAGTTCTTC. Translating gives CASSHTSGGYNEQFF.

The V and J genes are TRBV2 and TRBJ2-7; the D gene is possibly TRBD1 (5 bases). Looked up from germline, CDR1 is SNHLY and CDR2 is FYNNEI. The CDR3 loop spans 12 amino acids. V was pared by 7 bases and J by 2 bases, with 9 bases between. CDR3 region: CASKGRAYEQYF. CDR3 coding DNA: TGTGCCAGCAAGGGCAGGGCCTACGAGCAGTACTTC.

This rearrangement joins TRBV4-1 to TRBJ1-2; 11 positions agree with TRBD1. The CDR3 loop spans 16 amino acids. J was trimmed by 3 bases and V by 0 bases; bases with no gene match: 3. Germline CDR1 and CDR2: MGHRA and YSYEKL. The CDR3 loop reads CASSQEGQGDHYGYTF. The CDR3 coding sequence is TGCGCCAGCAGCCAAGAGGGACAGGGGGACCACTATGGCTACACCTTC.

DNA of the CDR3: TGTGCCAGCACCTCTGGCTTTCATGGCTACACCTTC. It translates to CASTSGFHGYTF. The chain has TRBV7-9 and TRBJ1-2; D gene uncertain. Trimming shortened V by 7 bases and J by 6 bases, and 12 bases separated the two germline ends. The germline V gene encodes CDR1 SEHNR and CDR2 FQNEAQ (reference sequence). This CDR3 has 12 residues. The full variable domain, rest sourced from reference TRBV7-9 and TRBJ1-2, is DTGVSQNPRHKITKRGQNVTFRCDPISEHNRLYWYRQTLGQGPEFLTYFQNEAQLEKSRLLSDRFSAERPKGSFSTLEIQRTEQGDSAMYLCASTSGFHGYTFGSGTRLTVV.

CDR3 residues: CASSEGTSLYNEQFF. The DNA for the CDR3 is TGTGCCAGCAGTGAAGGGACGAGCCTTTACAATGAGCAGTTCTTC. The rearrangement links TRBV2 to TRBJ2-1, with no clear D. Per the germline V gene, CDR1 is SNHLY and CDR2 is FYNNEI. The length of the CDR3 is 15 residues. V was trimmed by 1 base and J by 4 bases, leaving 11 bases between them. Full variable domain (remainder filled in from reference TRBV2 and TRBJ2-1): EPEVTQTPSHQVTQMGQEVILRCVPISNHLYFYWYRQILGQKVEFLVSFYNNEISEKSEIFDDQFSVERPDGSNFTLKIRSTKLEDSAMYFCASSEGTSLYNEQFFGPGTRLTVL.

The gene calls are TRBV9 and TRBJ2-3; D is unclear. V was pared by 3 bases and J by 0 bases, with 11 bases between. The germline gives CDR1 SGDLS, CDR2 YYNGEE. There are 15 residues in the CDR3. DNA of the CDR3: TGTGCCAGCAGCGACCGCACGACCAGCACAGATACGCAGTATTTT. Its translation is CASSDRTTSTDTQYF. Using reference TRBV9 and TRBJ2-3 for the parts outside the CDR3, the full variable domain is DSGVTQTPKHLITATGQRVTLRCSPRSGDLSVYWYQQSLDQGLQFLIQYYNGEERAKGNILERFSAQQFPDLHSELNLSSLELGDSALYFCASSDRTTSTDTQYFGPGTRLTVL.

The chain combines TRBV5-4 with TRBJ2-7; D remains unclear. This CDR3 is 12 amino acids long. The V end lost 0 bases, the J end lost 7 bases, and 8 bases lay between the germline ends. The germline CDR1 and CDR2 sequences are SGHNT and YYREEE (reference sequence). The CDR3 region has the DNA TGTGCCAGCAGCTTGGCCCGGCGGGAGCAGTACTTC. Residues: CASSLARREQYF.

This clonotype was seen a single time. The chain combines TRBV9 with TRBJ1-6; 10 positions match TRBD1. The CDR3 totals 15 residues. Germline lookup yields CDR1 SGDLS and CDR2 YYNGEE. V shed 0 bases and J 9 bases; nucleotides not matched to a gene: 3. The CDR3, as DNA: TGTGCCAGCAGCGTAGTGGGGACAGGGGTTTCACCCCTCCACTTT. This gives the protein CASSVVGTGVSPLHF.

The CDR3 spells CASSQDFGSYEQYF. In DNA, the CDR3 is TGTGCCAGCAGCCAAGATTTCGGTTCCTACGAGCAGTACTTC. The J gene is TRBJ2-7, the V gene TRBV3-1; D not certain. Germline V gives CDR1 LGHDT, CDR2 YNNKEL (reference sequence). V was trimmed by 0 bases and J by 1 base, leaving 7 bases between them. The CDR3 totals 14 residues.

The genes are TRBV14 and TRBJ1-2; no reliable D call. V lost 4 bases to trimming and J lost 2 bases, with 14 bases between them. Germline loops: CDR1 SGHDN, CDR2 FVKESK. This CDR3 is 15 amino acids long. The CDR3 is CASSLLDSNNYGYTF. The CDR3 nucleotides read TGTGCCAGCAGCCTGTTGGATTCGAACAACTATGGCTACACCTTC.

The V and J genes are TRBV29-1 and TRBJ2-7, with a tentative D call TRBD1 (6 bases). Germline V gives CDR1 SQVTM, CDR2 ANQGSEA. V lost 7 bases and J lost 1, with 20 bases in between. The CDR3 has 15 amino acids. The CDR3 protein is CSARVRQVSSYEQYF. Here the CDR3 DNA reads TGCAGCGCGAGGGTTAGACAGGTCAGTTCCTACGAGCAGTACTTC.

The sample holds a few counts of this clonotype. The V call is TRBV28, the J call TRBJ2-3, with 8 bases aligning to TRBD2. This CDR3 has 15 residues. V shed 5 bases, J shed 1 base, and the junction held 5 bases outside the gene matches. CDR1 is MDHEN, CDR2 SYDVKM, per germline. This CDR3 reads CASSPMTSGTDTQYF. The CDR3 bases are TGTGCCAGCAGTCCTATGACTAGCGGCACAGATACGCAGTATTTT.